What follows is one TCR beta chain and its context. Per the germline V gene, CDR1 is LNHNV and CDR2 is YYDKDF (reference sequence). CDR3 length equals 15 residues. With 0 bases removed from V and 2 bases from J, the gap between germline ends came to 11 bases. The sample belongs to a study of early stage breast cancer tumors. Using immunoSEQ multiplex PCR, the repertoire was profiled, and TCRdb retains in-frame clones only, with some absent. The sample has 45,000 to 60,000 clones, around nine tenths seen once. V gene TRBV15 combines with J gene TRBJ2-7, with D possibly being TRBD1 (5 bases). Material: blood. This clonotype was sampled from a person aged 70 to 85 with breast cancer. The DNA of the CDR3 is TGTGCCACCAGCAGAGATTTTAGGGGAACCTACGAGCAGTACTTC. Translating gives CATSRDFRGTYEQYF.